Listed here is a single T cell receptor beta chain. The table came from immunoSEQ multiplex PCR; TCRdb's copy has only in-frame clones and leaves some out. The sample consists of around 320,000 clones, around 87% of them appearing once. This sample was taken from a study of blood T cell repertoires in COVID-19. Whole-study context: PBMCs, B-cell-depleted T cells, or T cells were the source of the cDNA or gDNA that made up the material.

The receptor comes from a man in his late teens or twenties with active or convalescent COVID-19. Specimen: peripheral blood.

DNA of the CDR3: TGCAGCGTTGACTCCGGCGGTTGGTCTGACTACACCTTC. It codes for CSVDSGGWSDYTF. This rearrangement joins TRBV29-1 to TRBJ1-2; D ambiguous. The length of the CDR3 is 13 residues. CDR1 is SQVTM and CDR2 is ANQGSEA in the germline V gene. V was pared by 3 bases and J by 10 bases, with 18 bases between.